This T cell receptor (beta chain) was sequenced in a study of PD-1 blockade in mismatch repair-deficient tumors. The overall study: Patients had about eleven mismatch repair-deficient cancer types and were previously treated and progressing.

Sample time point: approximately 9-day in vitro stimulation with candidate neoantigen peptide 6. Every patient had mismatch repair deficiency by PCR or immunohistochemistry. Cells were stimulated around ten days with each of roughly seven ELISpot-reactive neoantigens. Libraries were prepared by immunoSEQ multiplex PCR; TCRdb keeps only in-frame clonotypes and omits some of them. The sample contains approximately 15,000 clones, 86% of which appear only once. Whole-study results and caveats: After pembrolizumab, tumor-resident clones rose rapidly, then generally contracted before radiologic responses.

Remarks on this clone: Its antigen remains unidentified.

This CDR3 has 17 residues. Unmatched junction bases numbered 9, after V lost 1 base and J lost 3 bases. Germline V gives CDR1 SGHNT, CDR2 YENEEA. The rearrangement joins TRBV11-3 to TRBJ2-7, with 10 bases aligning to TRBD2. This clonotype originated in an adult with mismatch repair-deficient cancer. Sequencing used cells cultured in vitro, obtained from a patient treated with pembrolizumab. The DNA for the CDR3 is TGTGCCAGCAGCTTAGCCCCAACTAGCGGGATGTTCTACGAGCAGTACTTC. It codes for CASSLAPTSGMFYEQYF.